The rows below give T cell receptor beta chains drawn from one sample of a study of blood T cell repertoires in COVID-19. Produced via immunoSEQ multiplex PCR; TCRdb's table is partial and in-frame only. Here the sample spans a few hundred thousand clones, around 85% being singletons. Sample: peripheral blood. These TCRs come from a woman between 18 and 29 years old with acute or convalescent COVID-19. Each CDR3 is given without its conserved first and last residue.

CDR3aa	v_gene	j_gene
ASSLTGTGSHEQY	TRBV28	TRBJ2-7
ASSPRSGGYTGELF	TRBV13	TRBJ2-2
SVSGDRNTGELF	TRBV29-1	TRBJ2-2
ASSFSGNYNEQF	TRBV5-1	TRBJ2-1
ASSVGNDGVTDTQY	TRBV9	TRBJ2-3
ASSPPDRNRPQH	TRBV27	TRBJ1-5
ASSARLYGYT	TRBV19	TRBJ1-2
ASSESGSNHRVAGNTIY	TRBV10-2	TRBJ1-3
ASSFPGGFQPQH	TRBV7-2	TRBJ1-5
ASSIGRDYRTGELF	TRBV19	TRBJ2-2
ASTNNSPLH	TRBV28	TRBJ1-6
ASSNRGINYGYT	TRBV9	TRBJ1-2
ASSSDRISSYNSPLH	TRBV18	TRBJ1-6
ASSLTSGLFLYQETQY	TRBV7-9	TRBJ2-5
ASSSRRDRVTGELF	TRBV9	TRBJ2-2
ASSLGDTNTEAF	TRBV5-1	TRBJ1-1
ASSLGYGNQPQH	TRBV19	TRBJ1-5
ATSDPTGTSGDTQY	TRBV24-1	TRBJ2-3
ASSVSTHEQY	TRBV5-6	TRBJ2-7
ASSVEDFLSTDTQY	TRBV9	TRBJ2-3
ASSWGPSRAF	TRBV12-3/TRBV12-4	TRBJ1-1
ASSQIQGRDYGYT	TRBV4-1	TRBJ1-2
ASSEGAGGHYEQY	TRBV10-1	TRBJ2-7
ASSDSGRAVYYEQY	TRBV6-4	TRBJ2-7
SAGDRGEAF	TRBV29-1	TRBJ1-1
SVELVDPGHSRETQY	TRBV29-1	TRBJ2-5
SVEGDWEQF	TRBV29-1	TRBJ2-1
AISPGQGSTNEKLF	TRBV10-3	TRBJ1-4
TSSPGTGVDNEQF	TRBV1	TRBJ2-1
ASSENAGSTGELF	TRBV6-1	TRBJ2-2
ASTDAGQSSYEQY	TRBV7-9	TRBJ2-7
ASSPGLAGDVYEQY	TRBV7-6	TRBJ2-7
ASADRANQPQH	TRBV19	TRBJ1-5
ASSPPGVGSYGYT	TRBV7-9	TRBJ1-2
ASSPWVGALGNTIY	TRBV7-9	TRBJ1-3
SVGDDREIFHEQY	TRBV29-1	TRBJ2-7
ASSPGVRQETQY	TRBV9	TRBJ2-5
ASSVIGAGGPSTDTQY	TRBV9	TRBJ2-3
AISESEGLITEAF	TRBV10-3	TRBJ1-1
ASSLEAGDNTGELF	TRBV7-9	TRBJ2-2
AIRPRGLPLSYNEQF	TRBV10-3	TRBJ2-1
ASSLRRVNSPLH	TRBV5-6	TRBJ1-6
ASSEEVGGGQPQH	TRBV2	TRBJ1-5
ASSKVGASSYNSPLH	TRBV21-1	TRBJ1-6
ATRAGGTEAF	TRBV24-1	TRBJ1-1
ASSTTFGGEWNSPLH	TRBV19	TRBJ1-6
ASSLSAASSYEQY	TRBV5-1	TRBJ2-7
ASSLSGSTDTQY	TRBV7-3	TRBJ2-3
ASSEGGLTPGYT	TRBV2	TRBJ1-2
ASSQVPLPVETQY	TRBV4-1	TRBJ2-5
ASSLEGDSNSPLH	TRBV7-3	TRBJ1-6
ASSAPSGVSGTEAF	TRBV7-9	TRBJ1-1
ASSSLTRNSTDTQY	TRBV27	TRBJ2-3